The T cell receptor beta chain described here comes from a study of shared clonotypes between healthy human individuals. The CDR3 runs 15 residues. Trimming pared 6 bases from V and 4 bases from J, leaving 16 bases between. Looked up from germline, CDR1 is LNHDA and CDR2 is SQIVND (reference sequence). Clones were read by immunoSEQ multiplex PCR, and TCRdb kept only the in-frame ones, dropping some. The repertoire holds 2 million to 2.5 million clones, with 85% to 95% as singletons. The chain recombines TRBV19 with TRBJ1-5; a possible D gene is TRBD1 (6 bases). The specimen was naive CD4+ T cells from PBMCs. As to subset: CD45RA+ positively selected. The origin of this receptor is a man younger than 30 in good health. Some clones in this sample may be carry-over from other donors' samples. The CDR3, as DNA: TGTGCCAGTAGGATTACAGGGAACTCTAATCAGCCCCAGCATTTT. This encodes CASRITGNSNQPQHF.